This TCR beta chain came from a study of cytomegalovirus exposure and HLA in healthy donors (dated by TCRdb to 2017 to 2019). With respect to the entire study: An earlier analysis of 587 of the donors reported 276 Gb of sequence data and 117 million unique TCR beta sequences obtained from roughly 170 million T cells. In a later genetic analysis, genome-wide SNP genotypes for about three fifths of the roughly 670 donors were used, and that subset was treated as a discovery cohort. Across approximately 400 genotyped donors of the cohort, an average of about 250,000 unique TCR beta nucleotide sequences per donor were sequenced, and about a sixth of those sequences were non-productive. A handful of DR-DQ haplotypes were handled as single units for association and clustering because linkage in the cohort was strong. A later analysis re-examined previously published TCR beta repertoires from about 700 donors and added high-resolution HLA genotyping to investigate patterns of TCR occurrence. Of the roughly 400 genotyped donors, 75% to 85% were placed in the genetic ancestry cluster associated with self-reported Caucasian donors. Every discovery cohort repertoire had been produced on one sequencing platform. Donor age, sex, ethnicity and CMV serostatus were collected together with the repertoire data. HLA typing included class I and class II loci at four-digit resolution. Typing coverage varied by locus: 629-630 donors for A, B, C, DRB1 and DQB1; roughly 560 for DQA1; 606 for DPA1; roughly 470 for DPB1. The study aimed to test whether cataloging public T cell receptors could reveal signatures of past pathogen exposure. In addition to the first cohort of several hundred subjects, a separate validation cohort of 100 to 150 different subjects was used. The study used immunosequencing to profile the T cell repertoires of about 670 subjects and linked those repertoires to cytomegalovirus serostatus. The study combined high-throughput TCR immunosequencing, statistical association of individual TCRs with disease status, and machine learning to predict cytomegalovirus infection status. Rather than drawing on any new phenotypic data, the later analysis identified candidate immune exposures from TCR beta sequences and the way those sequences occurred across donors. An earlier analysis of some 600 of the donors applied high-throughput TCR beta sequencing to assess whether each TCR beta V gene segment acted as functional or pseudogenic. About 280 gigabases of sequencing data and around 85 million unique TCR sequences made up an early release that covered 500 to 700 HLA-typed donors.

The cohort consisted of hundreds of healthy bone marrow donors. At the time of sampling, all cohort members were nominally healthy, though unrecorded immune exposures were likely present. The donor tested CMV seropositive, placing the donor among the approximately 290 seropositive members of the cohort. A peripheral blood sample was collected from each donor, and TCR beta sequencing was performed on peripheral blood mononuclear cells. Genomic DNA was extracted from the blood cell samples with the Qiagen DNeasy Blood Extraction Kit. The library relied on the immunoSEQ multiplex PCR assay. For the multiplex PCR, a mixture combining 60 forward primers for TCR Vbeta segments and 13 reverse primers for TCR Jbeta segments was used. Amplification of the CDR3 region of rearranged TCR beta genes was performed with a multiplex PCR assay on genomic DNA. On the Illumina HiSeq System, the amplified TCR beta libraries were sequenced as 87-base-pair reads. The paper's processing steps were these. A later analysis tallied 70 million to 100 million unique TCR beta chains across the 666 repertoires, and about 10 million of those chains were shared by two or more donors. Raw reads were error-corrected and collapsed into unique sequences by a nearest-neighbor algorithm in which closely related sequences were merged to remove PCR and sequencing errors. V, D and J gene segments were assigned by aligning CDR3 sequences to IMGT reference sequences. For a sequence to be retained, a match of at least six nucleotides was required to both a V gene segment and a J gene segment. A rearrangement counted as productive if the CDR3 had no stop codons and remained in frame with V and J, and every other rearrangement counted as non-productive. Following IMGT convention, CDR3 was defined as the stretch from the second conserved V-encoded cysteine to the conserved J-encoded phenylalanine. The earlier analysis of about 560 of the donors excluded any sequence lacking an unambiguous match to a single V gene segment. In an earlier analysis of roughly 600 of the donors, a V segment was called functional when productive rearrangements were above 56.7%, and segregating when the standard deviation between donors exceeded 5%. A statistical classification framework was built for diagnosing cytomegalovirus status from the catalog of TCR beta chain sequences. A later analysis assigned V and J genes by comparing TCR nucleotide sequences with IMGT/GENE-DB human TR gene sequences. The TCRdist pipeline was used in a later analysis to assign CDR3 sequences and most-parsimonious VDJ recombination scenarios. A later analysis defined each TCR beta chain by its CDR3 amino acid sequence plus V-gene family, and excluded reads lacking a unique V-gene family. In a later analysis, a few hundred highly shared, low-generation-probability nucleotide sequences were removed to address suspected cross-contamination and a sequencing artifact. For each public chain, a later analysis derived a clonal expansion index from normalized ranks of inferred template counts within each repertoire. In a later analysis, generation probabilities were computed with a VDJ recombination model fitted to out-of-frame rearrangements, and the resulting probabilities were checked against IGoR. Hypergeometric tests were used in a later analysis to score TCR-TCR, TCR-HLA and TCR-CMV co-occurrence, with a repertoire-size bias correction applied to the TCR pairs. A later analysis estimated false discovery rates by permuting HLA or CMV assignments 20 times. In a later analysis, co-occurring TCRs were grouped with DBSCAN, and TCRdist sequence similarity was added when clustering was performed within HLA-allele-positive subsets. Repertoires with fewer than 30,000 or more than 120,000 public chains, plus five repertoires with anomalous nucleotide sharing, were excluded from co-occurrence clustering. As stored in TCRdb, this immuneACCESS dataset retains in-frame rearrangements with V and J assigned. A fraction of the clones does not appear; measured against another copy, unresolved V genes explain less than half of the discrepancy, and the remainder lacks a known reason. Clone size and the V and J calls come from that table; the DNA yielded D and trimming. This sample comprises about 130,000 clones, approximately 80% of them detected only once. The ten largest account for 5% to 7% of the sample.

Worth noting for this clone: No antigen is known for it. Qualities for individual bases were not recorded, and no much larger clone is one base off.

The CDR3 runs 14 amino acids, cysteine and phenylalanine included. CDR3 DNA is the only sequence kept; it has 42 bases, read in frame from the first base. The junction shows trimming of 3 bases on V and 3 bases on J, plus 11 bases between the germline ends. The germline V gene provides CDR1 MDHEN and CDR2 SYDVKM. Beyond this particular receptor, the publication reports: Broadly in line with IMGT annotations, most TCR beta V segments showed up in productive rearrangements about 87% or about 30% of the time in an earlier analysis of approximately 600 of the donors. A later analysis associated 15,000 or so TCR beta sequences with specific HLA alleles at a false discovery rate of 0.05. When HLA alleles, especially DR and DQ, strongly co-occurred, TCR associations were difficult to assign to individual alleles. The classifier was reported to diagnose cytomegalovirus status with high specificity and sensitivity in both the original cohort and the validation cohort. According to a later analysis, most CMV-associated TCR beta chains appeared to be HLA-restricted, and the HLA associations seemed to be driven largely by CMV exposure. This cohort had only TCR beta chains sequenced, and the lack of alpha or paired-chain data limited which features could be detected. According to a later genetic analysis, donors in an Asian-associated ancestry cluster had fewer N-insertions in productive TCRs than the approximately 670-donor mean. HLA typing was unavailable for some donors at each locus, so association tests used only the typed subset. While some public TCRs were present in many individuals, most TCR sequences turned up only very rarely across donors. Linkage disequilibrium might explain the correlated functional status among segregating V segments, but an unknown experimental factor could not be excluded. In a later analysis, several top co-occurrence clusters were reported to appear linked to parvovirus B19, influenza, CMV and Epstein-Barr virus. CMV serostatus was the only immune exposure information available for the cohort. V-gene and J-gene trimming of TCR beta chains was associated with a missense DCLRE1C variant in a later genetic analysis, and the association was replicated in an independent cohort. In the study, approximately 150 TCR beta chains were listed as associated with cytomegalovirus. Roughly uniform sequencing depth across donors was assumed in presence/absence analyses, although this assumption may not hold. In a later analysis, TCR association rates were found to vary across HLA loci, with the most associated TCRs seen for DRB1 alleles and the fewest for HLA-C alleles. The authors suggested that the approach could potentially be extended to other disease states and immunological phenotypes. A further reported finding was that TCR beta sequences accurately predicted the HLA-A and HLA-B alleles for most subjects in the first cohort. Some IMGT-functional V segments, including TRBV6-2 and TRBV6-3, could not be distinguished by the 87-base-pair reads and were therefore excluded. Over 15 rarely observed V segments, including chromosome 9 orphons, were excluded from the earlier analysis of approximately 500 of the donors because counts were too low. The sequencing pipeline was judged likely to have produced a cluster of highly shared sequence variants as a technical artifact. In vitro tests confirmed that a few of the cytomegalovirus-associated TCR beta chains recognize cytomegalovirus antigens. Compared with equally common non-associated chains, HLA-associated TCR beta chains in a later analysis were more clonally expanded and had lower generation probabilities.

The source is a woman aged 35 to 49 in good health and CMV-seropositive. The receptor chain draws on TRBV28 and TRBJ1-2; TRBD1 is a possible D gene, resting on 5 matching bases. The specimen sequenced was PBMCs. CDR3 protein: CASSFDSYYYGYTF. The DNA is as follows: TGTGCCAGCAGTTTCGACAGCTATTACTATGGCTACACCTTC.